A single T cell receptor (beta chain) is shown here with its context. Its antigen is not identified. A read error may account for a junction end that differs from germline. The CDR3 is made up of 14 amino acids. Per germline, CDR1 MNHEY and CDR2 SVGAGI. Sample-barcoded 5' priming and a J-beta primer mix drove a second PCR of roughly 7 to 11 cycles. TCRdb re-derived calls from the 5' RACE reads in MiXCR, one entry per CDR3 protein. The data contain around 1,000,000 distinct CDR3 sequences, 20% to 25% of them singletons. This sample is part of a study of blood T cells in healthy people across ages. General study findings and limits: A roughly linear fall in TCR beta diversity per million T cells was seen with increasing age. Percentage of naive T cells showed a strong correlation with TCR beta diversity.

The total RNA that was extracted per sample amounted to at least 5 micrograms. The sample also formed part of further work on T cells of mothers and their children.

Material: blood. The receptor was isolated from a girl aged 2 to 10 in good health. The chain employs TRBV6-5 and TRBJ1-1; D not resolved. DNA for the CDR3: TGTGCCAGCAGTTTTGGCTCACTGAACACTGAAGCCTTCTTT. Amino acids: CASSFGSLNTEAFF.